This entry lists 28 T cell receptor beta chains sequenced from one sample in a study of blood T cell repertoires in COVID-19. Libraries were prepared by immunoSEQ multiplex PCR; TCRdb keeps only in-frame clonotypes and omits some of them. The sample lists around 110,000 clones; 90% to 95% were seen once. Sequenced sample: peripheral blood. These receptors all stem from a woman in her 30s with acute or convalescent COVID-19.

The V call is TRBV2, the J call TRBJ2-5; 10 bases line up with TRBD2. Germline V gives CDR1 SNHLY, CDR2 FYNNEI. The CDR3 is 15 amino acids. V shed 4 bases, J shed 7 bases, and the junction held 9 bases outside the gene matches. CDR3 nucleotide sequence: TGTGCCAGCAGTGGTTATAGCGGGGGGTCCGGGACCCAGTACTTC. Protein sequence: CASSGYSGGSGTQYF.

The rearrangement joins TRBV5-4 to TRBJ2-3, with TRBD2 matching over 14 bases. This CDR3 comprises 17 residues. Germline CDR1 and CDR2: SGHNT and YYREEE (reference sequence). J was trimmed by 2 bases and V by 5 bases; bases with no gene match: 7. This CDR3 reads CASSSGTSGRNTDTQYF. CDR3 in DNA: TGTGCCAGCAGTTCCGGGACTAGCGGGAGAAACACAGATACGCAGTATTTT.

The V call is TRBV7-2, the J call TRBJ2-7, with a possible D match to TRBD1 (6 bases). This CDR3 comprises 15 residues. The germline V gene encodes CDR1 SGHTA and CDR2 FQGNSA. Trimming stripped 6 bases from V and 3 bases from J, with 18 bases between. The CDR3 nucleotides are TGTGCCAGCAGTTCCTCCGGGACAAAGATCTACGAGCAGTACTTC. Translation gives CASSSSGTKIYEQYF.

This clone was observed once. CDR3 amino acids: CATSALAGASNTGELFF. In nucleotides, the CDR3 is TGTGCCACCAGTGCACTAGCGGGAGCCTCGAACACCGGGGAGCTGTTTTTT. The genes are TRBV24-1 and TRBJ2-2; the match to TRBD2 covers 11 bases. The ends lost 5 bases at V and 0 bases at J; junction bases unmatched: 4. Germline values: CDR1 KGHDR, CDR2 SFDVKD. The CDR3 is made up of 17 amino acids.

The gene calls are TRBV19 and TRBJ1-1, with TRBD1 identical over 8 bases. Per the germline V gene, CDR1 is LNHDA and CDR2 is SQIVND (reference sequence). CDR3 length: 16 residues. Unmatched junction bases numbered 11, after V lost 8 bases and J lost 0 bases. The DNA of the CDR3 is TGTGCCAGTTTGGCCCCGGGGGACAGGCTGAACACTGAAGCTTTCTTT. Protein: CASLAPGDRLNTEAFF. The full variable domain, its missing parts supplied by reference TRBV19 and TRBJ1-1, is DGGITQSPKYLFRKEGQNVTLSCEQNLNHDAMYWYRQDPGQGLRLIYYSQIVNDFQKGDIAEGYSVSREKKESFPLTVTSAQKNPTAFYLCASLAPGDRLNTEAFFGQGTRLTVV.

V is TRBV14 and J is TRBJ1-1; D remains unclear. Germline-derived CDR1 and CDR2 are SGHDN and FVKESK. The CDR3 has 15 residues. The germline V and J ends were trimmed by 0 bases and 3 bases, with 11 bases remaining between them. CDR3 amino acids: CASSQDSQLYTEAFF. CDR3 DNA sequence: TGTGCCAGCAGCCAAGACAGTCAGTTGTACACTGAAGCTTTCTTT.

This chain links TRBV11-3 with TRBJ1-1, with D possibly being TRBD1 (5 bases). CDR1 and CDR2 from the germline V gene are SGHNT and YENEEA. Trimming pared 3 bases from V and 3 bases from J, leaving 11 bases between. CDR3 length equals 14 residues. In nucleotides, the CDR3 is TGTGCCAGCAGCTTCCGCAGGGCCGACACTGAAGCTTTCTTT. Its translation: CASSFRRADTEAFF.

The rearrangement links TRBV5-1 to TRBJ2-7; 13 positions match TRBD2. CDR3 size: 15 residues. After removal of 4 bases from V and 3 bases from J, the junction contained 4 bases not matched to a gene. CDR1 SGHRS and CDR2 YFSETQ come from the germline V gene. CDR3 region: CASSLGLAGDYEQYF. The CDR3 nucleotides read TGCGCCAGCAGCCTCGGACTAGCGGGGGACTACGAGCAGTACTTC.

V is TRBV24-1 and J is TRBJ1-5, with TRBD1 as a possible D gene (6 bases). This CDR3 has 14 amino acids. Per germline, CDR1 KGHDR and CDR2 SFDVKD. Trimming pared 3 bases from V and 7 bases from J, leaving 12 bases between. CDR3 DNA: TGTGCCACCAGTGATCGCGTACAGGGACAGCCCCAGCATTTT. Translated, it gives CATSDRVQGQPQHF.

The CDR3 bases are TGTGCCAGCAGTCCCCGGGGTGGAACTCAGCCCCAGCATTTT. It yields the protein CASSPRGGTQPQHF. V usage is TRBV27 and J usage is TRBJ1-5; D gene uncertain. The CDR3 consists of 14 residues. CDR1 is MNHEY and CDR2 is SMNVEV in the germline V gene (reference sequence). Trimming removed 5 bases at V and 6 bases at J, with 14 bases between.

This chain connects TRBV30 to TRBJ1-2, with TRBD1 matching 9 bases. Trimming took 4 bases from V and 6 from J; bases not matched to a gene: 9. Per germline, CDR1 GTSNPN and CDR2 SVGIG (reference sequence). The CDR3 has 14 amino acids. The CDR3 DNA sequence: TGTGCCTGGAAAGGGGACAGGGTCTATCATGGCTACACCTTC. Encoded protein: CAWKGDRVYHGYTF.

CDR3 DNA: TGTGCCAGCAGTTATGATCACACGAACACTGAAGCTTTCTTT. Amino acids: CASSYDHTNTEAFF. V gene TRBV6-5 combines with J gene TRBJ1-1; D is undetermined. V lost 3 bases, J lost 1 base, and 9 bases lay in between. The germline V gene encodes CDR1 MNHEY and CDR2 SVGAGI. The CDR3 consists of 14 residues.

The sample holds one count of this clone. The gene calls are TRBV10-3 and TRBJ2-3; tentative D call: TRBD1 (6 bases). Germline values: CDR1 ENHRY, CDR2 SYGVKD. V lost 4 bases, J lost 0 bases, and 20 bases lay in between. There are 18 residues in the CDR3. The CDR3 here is CAISAAQQGRWSTDTQYF. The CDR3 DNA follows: TGTGCCATCAGTGCCGCCCAACAGGGACGGTGGAGCACAGATACGCAGTATTTT.

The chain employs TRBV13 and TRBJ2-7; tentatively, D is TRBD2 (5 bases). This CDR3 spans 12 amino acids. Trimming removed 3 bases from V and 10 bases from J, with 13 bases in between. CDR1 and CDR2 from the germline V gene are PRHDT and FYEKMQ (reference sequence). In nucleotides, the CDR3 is TGTGCCAGCAGCTTGGGTTACGGGATACAGTACTTC. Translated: CASSLGYGIQYF. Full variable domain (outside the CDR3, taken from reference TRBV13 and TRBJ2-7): AAGVIQSPRHLIKEKRETATLKCYPIPRHDTVYWYQQGPGQDPQFLISFYEKMQSDKGSIPDRFSAQQFSDYHSELNMSSLELGDSALYFCASSLGYGIQYFGPGTRLTVT.

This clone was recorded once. Here the CDR3 reads CASSQVMGVGTEAFF. The CDR3 DNA reads as TGCGCCAGCAGCCAAGTCATGGGAGTCGGCACTGAAGCTTTCTTT. The chain links TRBV4-1 to TRBJ1-1, with no clear D. Trimming left V 1 base short and J 4 bases short, with 13 bases between. Germline V lookup: CDR1 MGHRA, CDR2 YSYEKL. The CDR3 extends over 15 amino acids.

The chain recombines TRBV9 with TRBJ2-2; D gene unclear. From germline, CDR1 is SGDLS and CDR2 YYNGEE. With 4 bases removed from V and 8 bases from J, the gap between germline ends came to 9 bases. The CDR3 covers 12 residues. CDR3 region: CASSNPLGELFF. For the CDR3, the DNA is TGTGCCAGCAGCAATCCCCTAGGGGAGCTGTTTTTT.

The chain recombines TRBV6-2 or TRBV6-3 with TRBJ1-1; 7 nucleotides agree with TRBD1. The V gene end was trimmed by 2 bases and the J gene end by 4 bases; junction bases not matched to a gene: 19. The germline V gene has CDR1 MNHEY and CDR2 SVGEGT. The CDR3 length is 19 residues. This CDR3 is CASSYLPGQTNLGGTEAFF. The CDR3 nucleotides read TGTGCCAGCAGTTACCTTCCGGGACAGACCAACCTTGGGGGCACTGAAGCTTTCTTT.

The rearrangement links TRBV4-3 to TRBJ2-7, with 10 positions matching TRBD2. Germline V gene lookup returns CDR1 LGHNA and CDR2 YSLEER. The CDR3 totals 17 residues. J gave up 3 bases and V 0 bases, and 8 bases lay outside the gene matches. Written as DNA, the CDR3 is TGCGCCAGCAGCCAAGATCCAGCGGGGGGGGGTCTCTACGAGCAGTACTTC. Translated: CASSQDPAGGGLYEQYF.

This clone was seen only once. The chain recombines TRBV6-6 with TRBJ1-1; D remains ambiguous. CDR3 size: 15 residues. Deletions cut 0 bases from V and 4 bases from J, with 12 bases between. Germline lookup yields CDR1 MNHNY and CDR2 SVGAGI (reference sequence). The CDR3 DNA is TGTGCCAGCAGTTACTCGGGGATGGGAGTCACTGAAGCTTTCTTT. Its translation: CASSYSGMGVTEAFF.

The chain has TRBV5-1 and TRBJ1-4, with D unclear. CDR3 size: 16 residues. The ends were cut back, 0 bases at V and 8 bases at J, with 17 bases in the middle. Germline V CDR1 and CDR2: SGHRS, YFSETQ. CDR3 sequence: CASSLEVRPRGEKLFF. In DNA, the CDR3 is TGCGCCAGCAGCTTGGAGGTCAGGCCCCGCGGGGAAAAACTGTTTTTT. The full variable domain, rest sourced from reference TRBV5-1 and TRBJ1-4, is KAGVTQTPRYLIKTRGQQVTLSCSPISGHRSVSWYQQTPGQGLQFLFEYFSETQRNKGNFPGRFSGRQFSNSRSEMNVSTLELGDSALYLCASSLEVRPRGEKLFFGSGTQLSVL.

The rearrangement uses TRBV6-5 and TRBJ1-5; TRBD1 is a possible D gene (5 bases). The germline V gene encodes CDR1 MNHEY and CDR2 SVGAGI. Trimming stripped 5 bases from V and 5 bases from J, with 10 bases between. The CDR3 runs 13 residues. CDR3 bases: TGTGCCAGCAGTCCTTGGGGGGATCAGCCCCAGCATTTT. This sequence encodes CASSPWGDQPQHF.

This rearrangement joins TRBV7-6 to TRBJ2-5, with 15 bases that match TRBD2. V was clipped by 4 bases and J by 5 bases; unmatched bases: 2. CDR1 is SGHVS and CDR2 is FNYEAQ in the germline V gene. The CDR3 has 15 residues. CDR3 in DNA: TGTGCCAGCAGCTGGACTAGCGGGAGGGAGGAGACCCAGTACTTC. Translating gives CASSWTSGREETQYF.

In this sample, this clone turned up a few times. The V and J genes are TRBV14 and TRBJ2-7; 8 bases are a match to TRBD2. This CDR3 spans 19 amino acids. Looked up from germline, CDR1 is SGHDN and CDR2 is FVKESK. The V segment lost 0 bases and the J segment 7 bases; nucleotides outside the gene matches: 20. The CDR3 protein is CASSQDVVAGTHFWMEQYF. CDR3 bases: TGTGCCAGCAGCCAAGATGTGGTAGCGGGGACCCACTTTTGGATGGAGCAGTACTTC.

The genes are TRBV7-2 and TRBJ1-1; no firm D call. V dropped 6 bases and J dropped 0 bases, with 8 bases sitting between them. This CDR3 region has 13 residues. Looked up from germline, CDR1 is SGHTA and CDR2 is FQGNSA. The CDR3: CASRPGMNTEAFF. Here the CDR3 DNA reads TGTGCCAGCAGACCGGGAATGAACACTGAAGCTTTCTTT. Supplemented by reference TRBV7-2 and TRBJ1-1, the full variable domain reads GAGVSQSPSNKVTEKGKDVELRCDPISGHTALYWYRQSLGQGLEFLIYFQGNSAPDKSGLPSDRFSAERTGGSVSTLTIQRTQQEDSAVYLCASRPGMNTEAFFGQGTRLTVV.

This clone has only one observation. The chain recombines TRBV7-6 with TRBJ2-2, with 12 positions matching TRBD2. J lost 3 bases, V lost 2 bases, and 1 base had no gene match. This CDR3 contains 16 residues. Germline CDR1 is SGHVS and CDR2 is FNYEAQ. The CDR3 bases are TGTGCCAGCAGCTTACGACTAGCGGGGGACACCGGGGAGCTGTTTTTT. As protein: CASSLRLAGDTGELFF.

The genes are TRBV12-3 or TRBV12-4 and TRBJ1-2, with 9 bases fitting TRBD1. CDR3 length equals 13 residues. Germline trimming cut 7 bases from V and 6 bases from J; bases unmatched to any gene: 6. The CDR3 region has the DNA TGTGCCAGCAACCAGGACAGGGGTAATGGCTACACCTTC. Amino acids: CASNQDRGNGYTF.

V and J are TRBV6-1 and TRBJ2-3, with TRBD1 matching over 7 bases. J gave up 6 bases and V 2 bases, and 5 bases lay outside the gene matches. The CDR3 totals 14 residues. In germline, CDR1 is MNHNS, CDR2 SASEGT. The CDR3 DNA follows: TGTGCCAGCAGTGAATCTCAGGGGGTGGATACGCAGTATTTT. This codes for CASSESQGVDTQYF.

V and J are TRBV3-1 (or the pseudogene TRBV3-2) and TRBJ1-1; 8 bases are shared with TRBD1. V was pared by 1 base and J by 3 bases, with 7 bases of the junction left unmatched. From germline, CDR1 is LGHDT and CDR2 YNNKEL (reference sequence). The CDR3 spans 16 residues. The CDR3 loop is CASSQVRGPLDTEAFF. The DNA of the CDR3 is TGTGCCAGCAGCCAAGTCAGGGGGCCTTTGGACACTGAAGCTTTCTTT.